The clone carrying this T cell receptor (beta chain) was picked up many times. This sample is part of a study of human T cells and chemical hapten exposure. Specified time point: patch test 3, about 24 weeks after DPC sensitization. Sample treatment: therapeutic diphenylcyclopropenone sensitization with weekly scalp DPC. The germline V and J ends were trimmed by 5 bases and 7 bases, with 9 bases remaining between them. Per germline, CDR1 MNHEY and CDR2 SVGAGI. The CDR3 length is 13 residues. MiXCR, applied by TCRdb to the RACE reads, yields one record per CDR3 protein. The sample comprises about 30,000 distinct CDR3 sequences, almost 6% of which are singletons, and about 5.6% rests with the top ten.

Sequences were derived from whole blood, sampled in connection with sensitization to the hapten diphenylcyclopropenone (DPC). This clonotype was sampled from a man aged 25 to 45 with alopecia areata. Some clones in this sample may be carry-over from other donors' samples. This rearrangement joins TRBV6-5 to TRBJ1-6; D is ambiguous. The CDR3 DNA is TGTGCCAGCAGTCAGGTCAGGAATTCACCCCTCCACTTT. Amino acid sequence: CASSQVRNSPLHF.